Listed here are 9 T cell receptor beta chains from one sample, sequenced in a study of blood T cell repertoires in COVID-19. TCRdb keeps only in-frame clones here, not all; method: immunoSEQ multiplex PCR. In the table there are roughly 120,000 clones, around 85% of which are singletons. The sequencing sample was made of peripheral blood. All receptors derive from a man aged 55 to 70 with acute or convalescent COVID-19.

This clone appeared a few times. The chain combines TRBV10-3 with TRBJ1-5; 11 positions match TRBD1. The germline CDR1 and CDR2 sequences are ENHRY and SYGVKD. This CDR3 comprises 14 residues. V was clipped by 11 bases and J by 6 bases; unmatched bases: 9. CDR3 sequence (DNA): TGTGCCTCAGACGGACAGGGGGCAGGTCAGCCCCAGCATTTT. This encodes CASDGQGAGQPQHF.

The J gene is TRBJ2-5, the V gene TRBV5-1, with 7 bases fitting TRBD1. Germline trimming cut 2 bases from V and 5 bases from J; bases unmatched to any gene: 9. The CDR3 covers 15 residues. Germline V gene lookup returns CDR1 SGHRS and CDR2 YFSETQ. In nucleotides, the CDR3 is TGCGCCAGCAGCTTCGACAGGGCAACGAGGGAGACCCAGTACTTC. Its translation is CASSFDRATRETQYF.

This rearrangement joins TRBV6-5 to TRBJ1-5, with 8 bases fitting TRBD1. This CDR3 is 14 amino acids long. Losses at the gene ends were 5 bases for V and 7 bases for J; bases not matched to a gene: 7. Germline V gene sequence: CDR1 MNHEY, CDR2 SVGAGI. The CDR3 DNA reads TGTGCCAGCAGTCAGGACAGGGCGGGGCAGCCCCAGCATTTT. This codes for CASSQDRAGQPQHF.

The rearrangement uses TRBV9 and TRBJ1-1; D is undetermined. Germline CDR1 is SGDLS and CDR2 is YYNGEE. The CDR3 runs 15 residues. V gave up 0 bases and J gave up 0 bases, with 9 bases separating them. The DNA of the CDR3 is TGTGCCAGCAGCGTAGGGTCCGGGTTGAACACTGAAGCTTTCTTT. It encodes CASSVGSGLNTEAFF. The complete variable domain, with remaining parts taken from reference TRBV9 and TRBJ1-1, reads DSGVTQTPKHLITATGQRVTLRCSPRSGDLSVYWYQQSLDQGLQFLIQYYNGEERAKGNILERFSAQQFPDLHSELNLSSLELGDSALYFCASSVGSGLNTEAFFGQGTRLTVV.

CDR3 nucleotides: TGTGCCAGCAGCCTCGGGGTGGTTCAGCCCCAGCATTTT. It encodes CASSLGVVQPQHF. The chain has TRBV9 and TRBJ1-5; D unresolved. V was trimmed by 4 bases and J by 6 bases, leaving 11 bases between them. Germline values: CDR1 SGDLS, CDR2 YYNGEE. The CDR3 totals 13 residues.

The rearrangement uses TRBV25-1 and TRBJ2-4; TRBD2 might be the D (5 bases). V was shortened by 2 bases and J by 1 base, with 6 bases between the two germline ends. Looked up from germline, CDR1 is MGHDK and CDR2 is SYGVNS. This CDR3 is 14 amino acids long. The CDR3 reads CASSEEGAKNIQYF. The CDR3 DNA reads TGTGCCAGCAGTGAAGAGGGCGCCAAAAACATTCAGTACTTC.

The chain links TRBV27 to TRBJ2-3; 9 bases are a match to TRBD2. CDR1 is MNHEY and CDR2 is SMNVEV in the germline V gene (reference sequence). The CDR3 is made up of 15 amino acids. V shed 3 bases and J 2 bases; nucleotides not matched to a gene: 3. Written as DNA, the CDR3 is TGTGCCAGCAGTTTCGGGACTAGCCCCACAGATACGCAGTATTTT. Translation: CASSFGTSPTDTQYF.

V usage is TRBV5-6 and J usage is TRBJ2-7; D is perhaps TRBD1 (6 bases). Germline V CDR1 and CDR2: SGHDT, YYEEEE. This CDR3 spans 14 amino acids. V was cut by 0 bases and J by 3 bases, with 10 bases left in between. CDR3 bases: TGTGCCAGCAGCTTGGACAGCAGGGGCTACGAGCAGTACTTC. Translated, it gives CASSLDSRGYEQYF.

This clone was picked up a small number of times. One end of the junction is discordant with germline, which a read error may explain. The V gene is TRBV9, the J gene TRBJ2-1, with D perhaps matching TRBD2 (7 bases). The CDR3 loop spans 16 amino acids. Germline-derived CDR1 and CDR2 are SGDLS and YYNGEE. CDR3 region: CASRPRAGAPHKEQFF. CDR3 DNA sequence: TGTGCCAGCAGACCTCGGGCGGGGGCCCCCCACAAGGAGCAGTTCTTC. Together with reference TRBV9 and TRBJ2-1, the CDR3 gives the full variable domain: DSGVTQTPKHLITATGQRVTLRCSPRSGDLSVYWYQQSLDQGLQFLIQYYNGEERAKGNILERFSAQQFPDLHSELNLSSLELGDSALYFCASRPRAGAPHKEQFFGPGTRLTVL.